Below are 28 T cell receptor beta chains sequenced from a single sample in a study of Tregs in tolerant kidney transplant recipients. The repertoire was sequenced with immunoSEQ multiplex PCR; TCRdb's copy has only in-frame clones and lacks some. This table holds some 240,000 clones, about 80% found once. Material for sequencing was CD4+ T cells from blood. All receptors come from a human donor in good health.

This sequence joins TRBV7-2 and TRBJ1-1, with D unclear. CDR1 is SGHTA, CDR2 FQGNSA, per germline. The CDR3 is 13 residues long. V was trimmed by 5 bases and J by 7 bases, leaving 14 bases between them. The CDR3 loop reads CASSPGRRLEAFF. In DNA form, the CDR3 reads TGTGCCAGCAGCCCCGGTCGGAGGCTTGAAGCTTTCTTT.

This chain uses TRBV11-2 with TRBJ2-5, with a tentative D call TRBD1 (6 bases). Near its end, the DNA agrees better with TRBJ2-7, so the J call may be wrong. Per the germline V gene, CDR1 is SGHAT and CDR2 is FQNNGV. This CDR3 contains 15 residues. DNA of the CDR3: TGTGCCAGCAGCTTAGATCTCAACAGGGATCGCGAGCAGTACTTC. The encoded protein is CASSLDLNRDREQYF.

The V call is TRBV29-1, the J call TRBJ1-6; the match to TRBD1 covers 7 bases. The junction had 8 bases not matched to a gene; V was cut back by 5 bases and J by 10 bases. Germline values: CDR1 SQVTM, CDR2 ANQGSEA. The CDR3 is made up of 13 amino acids. CDR3 bases: TGCAGCGTTTGGACAGGTGTAGGGTCACCCCTCCACTTT. It encodes CSVWTGVGSPLHF. The full variable domain, in which reference TRBV29-1 and TRBJ1-6 provide the parts outside the CDR3, is SAVISQKPSRDICQRGTSLTIQCQVDSQVTMMFWYRQQPGQSLTLIATANQGSEATYESGFVIDKFPISRPNLTFSTLTVSNMSPEDSSIYLCSVWTGVGSPLHFGNGTRLTVT.

This clone has just one count. The chain recombines TRBV4-3 with TRBJ1-5; 10 bases line up with TRBD1. Germline-derived CDR1 and CDR2 are LGHNA and YSLEER. J was trimmed by 1 base and V by 7 bases; bases with no gene match: 7. The CDR3 runs to 16 residues. The CDR3 sequence: CASNLTGGWSNQPQHF. The CDR3 bases are TGCGCCAGCAATCTGACAGGGGGCTGGAGCAATCAGCCCCAGCATTTT.

This clone was seen only once. This chain links TRBV7-3 with TRBJ1-5, with TRBD1 identical over 8 bases. The trim removed 6 bases at V and 6 bases at J, leaving 4 bases unmatched. This CDR3 is built from 13 residues. Germline CDR1 reads SGHTA; CDR2 reads FQGTGA. The CDR3 reads CASSDRGGQPQHF. Here the CDR3 DNA reads TGTGCCAGCAGTGACAGGGGCGGTCAGCCCCAGCATTTT.

The chain has TRBV10-1 and TRBJ2-1; D is perhaps TRBD2 (6 bases). This CDR3 has 14 residues. Germline V CDR1 and CDR2: WNHNN, SYGVQD (reference sequence). Trimming removed 2 bases from V and 6 bases from J, with 11 bases in between. The CDR3 loop reads CASSERELVNEQFF. CDR3 in DNA: TGCGCCAGCAGTGAGCGGGAGTTGGTCAATGAGCAGTTCTTC.

V and J are TRBV29-1 and TRBJ1-2, with D uncertain. V shed 2 bases and J shed 6 bases, with 16 bases lying between them. There are 14 residues in the CDR3. Germline V CDR1 and CDR2: SQVTM, ANQGSEA. CDR3 region: CSVEPPTRSNGYTF. CDR3 DNA sequence: TGCAGCGTTGAACCACCGACCCGTAGCAATGGCTACACCTTC.

This clone has more than one count but fewer than ten. The gene calls are TRBV7-9 and TRBJ1-1, with no clear D. V dropped 8 bases and J dropped 1 base, with 8 bases sitting between them. The CDR3 consists of 12 residues. In germline, CDR1 is SEHNR, CDR2 FQNEAQ (reference sequence). The CDR3 sequence is CASGDRNTEAFF. The CDR3 DNA follows: TGTGCCAGCGGGGATAGGAACACTGAAGCTTTCTTT. Supplemented by reference TRBV7-9 and TRBJ1-1, the full variable domain reads DTGVSQNPRHKITKRGQNVTFRCDPISEHNRLYWYRQTLGQGPEFLTYFQNEAQLEKSRLLSDRFSAERPKGSFSTLEIQRTEQGDSAMYLCASGDRNTEAFFGQGTRLTVV.

This clone was found once. The chain uses TRBV11-1 and TRBJ1-2; D ambiguous. The V end lost 5 bases, the J end lost 7 bases, and 17 bases lay between the germline ends. The CDR3 loop spans 14 amino acids. Germline V CDR1 and CDR2: SGHAT, FQDESV (reference sequence). The CDR3 sequence: CASSPGALTLGYTF. The CDR3 DNA is TGTGCCAGCAGCCCCGGCGCCCTGACACTTGGCTACACCTTC.

The genes are TRBV11-3 and TRBJ2-1; TRBD2 aligns across 8 bases. From germline, CDR1 is SGHNT and CDR2 YENEEA. Unmatched junction bases numbered 11, after V lost 5 bases and J lost 8 bases. This CDR3 region has 15 residues. The CDR3 DNA sequence: TGTGCCAGCAGCCCCCCCGGACCCGGGAGGGATGAGCAGTTCTTC. It encodes CASSPPGPGRDEQFF.

This chain uses TRBV19 with TRBJ1-1; D not certain. There are 15 residues in the CDR3. Germline CDR1 reads LNHDA; CDR2 reads SQIVND (reference sequence). The V end was cut by 8 bases, the J end by 1 base, with 17 bases between. In DNA form, the CDR3 reads TGTGCCAGTGGGCGAGTTGCATGGAAGAACACTGAAGCTTTCTTT. Translation gives CASGRVAWKNTEAFF.

The chain uses TRBV11-2 and TRBJ2-1, with no clear D. Looked up from germline, CDR1 is SGHAT and CDR2 is FQNNGV. Deletions cut 5 bases from V and 8 bases from J, with 16 bases between. This CDR3 is built from 14 residues. This chain's CDR3 is CASSPRHGDYEQFF. The CDR3 DNA reads TGTGCCAGCAGCCCCCGGCACGGCGATTATGAGCAGTTCTTC.

The J gene is TRBJ1-1, the V gene TRBV29-1; the D is unclear. Trimming removed 0 bases at V and 0 bases at J, with 14 bases between. Germline V CDR1 and CDR2: SQVTM, ANQGSEA. CDR3 size: 16 residues. The CDR3 nucleotides are TGCAGCGTTGAAGATCCCGGCGAGGTGGTGAACACTGAAGCTTTCTTT. Protein product: CSVEDPGEVVNTEAFF. Using reference TRBV29-1 and TRBJ1-1 for the parts outside the CDR3, the full variable domain is SAVISQKPSRDICQRGTSLTIQCQVDSQVTMMFWYRQQPGQSLTLIATANQGSEATYESGFVIDKFPISRPNLTFSTLTVSNMSPEDSSIYLCSVEDPGEVVNTEAFFGQGTRLTVV.

The V gene is TRBV6-1, the J gene TRBJ1-2; D perhaps matches TRBD1 (5 bases). This CDR3 has 13 amino acids. Trimming removed 4 bases from V and 4 bases from J, with 10 bases in between. Germline V gives CDR1 MNHNS, CDR2 SASEGT. Here the CDR3 reads CASSGGTGYGYTF. For the CDR3, the DNA is TGTGCCAGCAGTGGGGGGACGGGCTATGGCTACACCTTC.

The rearrangement uses TRBV23-1 and TRBJ1-3; D is uncertain. TRBV23-1 is an ORF, and what it does is uncertain. There are 18 residues in the CDR3. The V end lost 7 bases, the J end lost 0 bases, and 22 bases lay between the germline ends. CDR3 amino acids: CASKEARDQIPSGNTIYF. CDR3 DNA sequence: TGCGCCAGCAAGGAGGCCAGAGATCAAATCCCCTCTGGAAACACCATATATTTT.

This chain connects TRBV7-9 to TRBJ1-2; TRBD1 agrees at 11 bases. V was pared by 5 bases and J by 2 bases, with 10 bases of the junction left unmatched. This CDR3 is 17 amino acids long. The V gene's germline CDR1 is SEHNR and CDR2 FQNEAQ (reference sequence). This CDR3 is CASSDPGTGGSNYGYTF. CDR3 DNA: TGTGCCAGCAGCGACCCCGGGACAGGGGGATCAAACTATGGCTACACCTTC.

The genes are TRBV30 and TRBJ2-5; possibly TRBD1 for D (6 bases). The CDR3 has 13 residues. The germline V gene has CDR1 GTSNPN and CDR2 SVGIG (reference sequence). Trimming took 1 base from V and 4 from J, leaving 10 bases between them. CDR3 nucleotide sequence: TGTGCCTGGAGTGCAGGGGCCCCAGAGACCCAGTACTTC. Translating it yields CAWSAGAPETQYF.

The J gene is TRBJ1-5, the V gene TRBV30; D remains unclear. Trimming took off 2 bases at V and 0 bases at J, with 8 bases between the two ends. This CDR3 contains 14 residues. The germline V gene has CDR1 GTSNPN and CDR2 SVGIG (reference sequence). CDR3 in amino acids: CAWSIAYSNQPQHF. Here the CDR3 DNA reads TGTGCCTGGAGTATAGCATATAGCAATCAGCCCCAGCATTTT.

The rearrangement uses TRBV9 and TRBJ1-1, with 7 bases identical to TRBD1. Germline V gives CDR1 SGDLS, CDR2 YYNGEE. V trimming: 3 bases; J trimming: 3 bases; junction bases outside the gene matches: 5. There are 14 residues in the CDR3. This CDR3 reads CASSAQQGYTEAFF. DNA of the CDR3: TGTGCCAGCAGCGCACAACAGGGGTACACTGAAGCTTTCTTT.

The genes are TRBV6-6 and TRBJ2-5; tentatively, D is TRBD1 (6 bases). The DNA matches TRBJ2-7 better at its end, which makes the J call doubtful. The CDR3 sequence is 15 residues long. Germline CDR1 is MNHNY and CDR2 is SVGAGI (reference sequence). The chain's CDR3 is CASSPDRSPSYEQYF. The DNA for the CDR3 is TGTGCCAGCAGCCCAGACAGGAGCCCCTCCTACGAGCAGTACTTC.

The gene calls are TRBV21-1 and TRBJ1-1. TRBV21-1 is noted as a pseudogene. The CDR3 extends over 16 amino acids. Written as DNA, the CDR3 is TGTGCCAGCAGCAAAGCGCTTTCCAGGGAGGACACTGAAGCTTTCTTT. It yields the protein CASSKALSREDTEAFF.

The chain is built from TRBV5-6 and TRBJ1-4; 9 nucleotides line up with TRBD1. CDR3 length equals 16 residues. CDR1 SGHDT and CDR2 YYEEEE come from the germline V gene. After removal of 0 bases from V and 5 bases from J, the junction contained 5 bases not matched to a gene. CDR3: CASSLVTGGPNEKLFF. CDR3 nucleotide sequence: TGTGCCAGCAGCTTGGTCACAGGGGGCCCAAATGAAAAACTGTTTTTT.

This chain connects TRBV30 to TRBJ2-2, with TRBD1 as a possible D gene (6 bases). Germline loops: CDR1 GTSNPN, CDR2 SVGIG (reference sequence). The CDR3 has 15 amino acids. Trimming cost V 6 bases and J 2 bases, with 16 bases left between them. The DNA of the CDR3 is TGTGCCTGTATCACCGGGACAAGAAACACCGGGGAGCTGTTTTTT. Translation gives CACITGTRNTGELFF.

The chain employs TRBV11-2 and TRBJ1-3; maybe TRBD1 (5 bases). The CDR3 has 15 residues. V lost 5 bases and J lost 0, with 11 bases in between. Germline CDR1 reads SGHAT; CDR2 reads FQNNGV. CDR3 sequence: CASSQQAYSGNTIYF. CDR3 bases: TGTGCCAGCAGCCAACAGGCCTACTCTGGAAACACCATATATTTT.

The chain has TRBV11-2 and TRBJ2-1; D may be TRBD2 (6 bases). V was clipped by 2 bases and J by 9 bases, with 17 bases between them. The CDR3 is 15 residues long. Germline V gene sequence: CDR1 SGHAT, CDR2 FQNNGV. In DNA, the CDR3 is TGTGCCAGCAGCTTAAACCCGACTAGTTTGAGTGAGCAGTTCTTC. Its translation is CASSLNPTSLSEQFF.

This rearrangement joins TRBV5-6 to TRBJ2-2, with D perhaps matching TRBD1 or TRBD2 (5 bases each). The V gene lost 4 bases and the J gene lost 3 bases, with 13 bases spanning the gap. Germline CDR1 and CDR2: SGHDT and YYEEEE. The CDR3 consists of 15 residues. The CDR3 reads CASSLGPLDTGELFF. CDR3 in DNA: TGTGCCAGCAGCCTGGGACCCCTGGACACCGGGGAGCTGTTTTTT.

This clone was seen more than once but under ten times. V gene TRBV18 combines with J gene TRBJ2-7; 8 bases are a match to TRBD1. There are 14 residues in the CDR3. Germline V CDR1 and CDR2: KGHSH, LQKENI. V lost 5 bases to trimming and J lost 3 bases; unmatched junction nucleotides: 6. CDR3 amino acids: CASSTRQGHYEQYF. The CDR3 coding sequence is TGTGCCAGCTCAACAAGACAGGGGCACTACGAGCAGTACTTC.

The V gene is TRBV7-6, the J gene TRBJ1-2, with 7 bases that match TRBD1. The CDR3 totals 16 residues. The ends lost 3 bases at V and 8 bases at J; junction bases unmatched: 15. Germline V CDR1 and CDR2: SGHVS, FNYEAQ. The CDR3 DNA is TGTGCCAGCAGCTTGGAGAACAGGGGCCTCGGGGGAGGCTACACCTTC. Amino acid sequence: CASSLENRGLGGGYTF.